This TCR beta chain is drawn from a study of Ad26.COV2.S vaccination and SARS-CoV-2 variants. Study-level background: The study gave Ad26.COV2.S intramuscularly, once or twice 56 days apart.

Germline lookup yields CDR1 SEHNR and CDR2 FQNEAQ (reference sequence). The CDR3 runs 12 residues. V was shortened by 4 bases and J by 11 bases, with 14 bases between the two germline ends. Method: immunoSEQ multiplex PCR; TCRdb's copy keeps in-frame clones and lacks some. The table has roughly 510,000 clones, around 88% seen once. As to treatment: roughly 19 received Ad26.COV2.S at low or high dose, single or two shots; 5 received placebo; per-sample allocation not given. Sampling happened 63 days after the first vaccine or placebo injection. Concerning this clone: Its antigen remains unknown.

Study observations and caveats: After vaccination, reports described spike-specific CD8+ and CD4+ T cell responses as showing substantial breadth.

This sequence was found in a person between 18 and 59 years old who received the Ad26.COV2.S COVID-19 vaccine or a placebo. The V and J genes are TRBV7-9 and TRBJ1-1, with D perhaps TRBD1 (5 bases). The sequencing here drew on peripheral blood, taken in a trial of Ad26.COV2.S vaccine versus placebo. The CDR3 nucleotides are TGTGCCAGCAGCTGGGGCAGGAGTATGGCTTTCTTT. This translates into CASSWGRSMAFF.